One sample yielded the 18 T cell receptor beta chains listed below, sequenced in a study of blood T cell repertoires in COVID-19. Produced via immunoSEQ multiplex PCR; TCRdb's table is partial and in-frame only. Of fewer than 110,000 clones in the sample, 88% were seen once. The sequenced sample consisted of peripheral blood. The origin of the receptors is a man aged 50 to 59 with active or convalescent COVID-19.

The V call is TRBV27, the J call TRBJ1-1; no clear D. Trimming stripped 5 bases from V and 0 bases from J, with 16 bases between. The V gene's germline CDR1 is MNHEY and CDR2 SMNVEV (reference sequence). The CDR3 sequence is 16 residues long. In DNA form, the CDR3 reads TGTGCCAGCAGTCCACACGCGGAATGGGTGAACACTGAAGCTTTCTTT. Translated, it gives CASSPHAEWVNTEAFF.

V gene TRBV5-5 combines with J gene TRBJ1-2, with TRBD1 matching 7 bases. The CDR3 has 15 residues. The junction had 14 bases not matched to a gene; V was cut back by 4 bases and J by 8 bases. Germline V gene sequence: CDR1 SGHKS, CDR2 YYEKEE (reference sequence). The CDR3 here is CASSPQTLGQSGYTF. In DNA, the CDR3 is TGTGCCAGCAGCCCCCAAACCTTGGGACAGTCGGGCTACACCTTC. Combining the CDR3 with reference TRBV5-5 and TRBJ1-2 gives the whole variable domain DAGVTQSPTHLIKTRGQQVTLRCSPISGHKSVSWYQQVLGQGPQFIFQYYEKEERGRGNFPDRFSARQFPNYSSELNVNALLLGDSALYLCASSPQTLGQSGYTFGSGTRLTVV.

The table lists this clone with a few counts. The chain has TRBV18 and TRBJ1-1; 8 bases are shared with TRBD1. The CDR3 has 13 amino acids. The germline V gene has CDR1 KGHSH and CDR2 LQKENI. The V gene end was trimmed by 8 bases and the J gene end by 1 base; junction bases not matched to a gene: 3. Here the CDR3 DNA reads TGTGCCAGCAATACAGGGGGGAACACTGAAGCTTTCTTT. Its translation is CASNTGGNTEAFF.

A few counts support this clone. The J gene is TRBJ1-1, the V gene TRBV28; D possibly corresponds to TRBD1 (6 bases). CDR3 length: 16 residues. V lost 8 bases, J lost 6 bases, and 25 bases lay in between. CDR1 MDHEN and CDR2 SYDVKM come from the germline V gene. The CDR3 loop is CASHNVGPQGEAEAFF. The CDR3 region has the DNA TGTGCCAGCCATAACGTAGGTCCACAGGGTGAAGCTGAAGCTTTCTTT.

V gene TRBV14 combines with J gene TRBJ2-1; D not resolved. Trimming took 3 bases from V and 7 from J, leaving 7 bases between them. The CDR3 runs to 12 residues. Germline CDR1 and CDR2: SGHDN and FVKESK. The CDR3 DNA reads TGTGCCAGCAGCCAGCGTCGGAATGAGCAGTTCTTC. Its translation: CASSQRRNEQFF.

V and J are TRBV5-6 and TRBJ1-2, with D perhaps matching TRBD1 (6 bases). Germline loops: CDR1 SGHDT, CDR2 YYEEEE. Trimming cost V 2 bases and J 4 bases, with 12 bases left between them. The CDR3 is 14 amino acids. The CDR3 DNA sequence: TGTGCCAGCAGCTTTCCGACAGGCTTCTATGGCTACACCTTC. This encodes CASSFPTGFYGYTF.

This clone was recorded only once. The V gene is TRBV6-5, the J gene TRBJ2-7, with 8 bases fitting TRBD2. CDR1 is MNHEY and CDR2 is SVGAGI in the germline V gene. The CDR3 is 15 amino acids. V lost 2 bases to trimming and J lost 5 bases; unmatched junction nucleotides: 8. As DNA, the CDR3 is TGTGCCAGCAGTTACAGGGCGGGAGGCATTCACGAGCAGTACTTC. Protein sequence: CASSYRAGGIHEQYF.

This rearrangement joins TRBV7-2 to TRBJ2-7; the D gene is possibly TRBD1 (6 bases). The CDR3 has 15 amino acids. Between the trimmed V and J ends, which lost 2 bases and 5 bases, there was a span of 16 bases. Germline values: CDR1 SGHTA, CDR2 FQGNSA. The CDR3 sequence is CASSLTPGQTHEQYF. DNA of the CDR3: TGTGCCAGCAGCTTAACCCCCGGACAGACTCACGAGCAGTACTTC. Filled out from reference TRBV7-2 and TRBJ2-7, the complete variable domain reads GAGVSQSPSNKVTEKGKDVELRCDPISGHTALYWYRQSLGQGLEFLIYFQGNSAPDKSGLPSDRFSAERTGGSVSTLTIQRTQQEDSAVYLCASSLTPGQTHEQYFGPGTRLTVT.

V gene TRBV14 combines with J gene TRBJ1-1; 8 positions agree with TRBD1. Germline V gives CDR1 SGHDN, CDR2 FVKESK. The trim removed 1 base at V and 10 bases at J, leaving 8 bases unmatched. This CDR3 region has 14 residues. The CDR3 reads CASSQGRQGYVAFF. The CDR3 DNA reads TGTGCCAGCAGCCAAGGCCGACAGGGGTACGTAGCTTTCTTT.

The genes are TRBV24-1 and TRBJ2-2; 10 bases are shared with TRBD1. This CDR3 region has 16 residues. Germline CDR1 KGHDR, CDR2 SFDVKD. The junction had 6 bases not matched to a gene; V was cut back by 4 bases and J by 5 bases. In nucleotides, the CDR3 is TGTGCCACCAGTGACCCTGACAGGGGGCGAACCGGGGAGCTGTTTTTT. It specifies CATSDPDRGRTGELFF.

The chain combines TRBV19 with TRBJ1-5; perhaps TRBD1 as D (5 bases). V lost 4 bases and J 4 bases, leaving 8 bases between the germline ends. The CDR3 spans 13 residues. The germline gives CDR1 LNHDA, CDR2 SQIVND (reference sequence). This chain's CDR3 is CASSTTVNQPQHF. Here the CDR3 DNA reads TGTGCCAGTAGTACGACAGTTAATCAGCCCCAGCATTTT. The entire variable domain, with the rest obtained from reference TRBV19 and TRBJ1-5, is as follows: DGGITQSPKYLFRKEGQNVTLSCEQNLNHDAMYWYRQDPGQGLRLIYYSQIVNDFQKGDIAEGYSVSREKKESFPLTVTSAQKNPTAFYLCASSTTVNQPQHFGDGTRLSIL.

CDR3 DNA sequence: TGTGCCACGTTATTAGGGACTAGCGGGAGGACAGCCTACGAGCAGTACTTC. This translates into CATLLGTSGRTAYEQYF. This sequence joins TRBV6-4 and TRBJ2-7; TRBD2 agrees at 15 bases. With 10 bases clipped from V and 2 bases from J, the junction kept 12 bases outside the gene matches. Looked up from germline, CDR1 is MRHNA and CDR2 is SNTAGT. The CDR3 has 17 amino acids.

The chain uses TRBV5-1 and TRBJ2-3; 7 bases match TRBD1. Germline CDR1 is SGHRS and CDR2 is YFSETQ. The CDR3 runs to 16 residues. The V segment lost 5 bases and the J segment 2 bases; nucleotides outside the gene matches: 11. The CDR3, as DNA: TGCGCCAGCAGTTTTGATGGACAGGAGGCCACAGATACGCAGTATTTT. The encoded protein is CASSFDGQEATDTQYF.

The V and J genes are TRBV28 and TRBJ2-7, with TRBD2 matching over 7 bases. CDR3 length: 14 amino acids. CDR1 and CDR2 (germline): MDHEN, SYDVKM. J lost 4 bases, V lost 4 bases, and 7 bases had no gene match. CDR3 in DNA: TGTGCCAGCAGTTCTGGGACTACTACTTACGAGCAGTACTTC. It yields the protein CASSSGTTTYEQYF.

This clone ranks as medium-sized. The chain employs TRBV5-1 and TRBJ1-5; the D gene is possibly TRBD1 (5 bases). With 4 bases removed from V and 4 bases from J, the gap between germline ends came to 21 bases. The length of the CDR3 is 17 residues. Germline V gene lookup returns CDR1 SGHRS and CDR2 YFSETQ. The CDR3, as DNA: TGCGCCAGCAGCCCGAGGATGGGGCGACTGATGAATCAGCCCCAGCATTTT. Protein product: CASSPRMGRLMNQPQHF.

The chain's CDR3 is CASSPGLAEYNEQFF. The CDR3, as DNA: TGTGCCAGCAGTCCGGGACTAGCGGAATACAATGAGCAGTTCTTC. The rearrangement joins TRBV6-5 to TRBJ2-1; 11 bases fit TRBD2. Germline lookup yields CDR1 MNHEY and CDR2 SVGAGI. This CDR3 is built from 15 residues. The junction had 4 bases not matched to a gene; V was cut back by 5 bases and J by 4 bases.

This clone has a single count. The gene calls are TRBV5-8 and TRBJ2-2; weak D call: TRBD1 (6 bases). CDR1 is SGHTS, CDR2 YDEGEE, per germline. CDR3 length: 13 amino acids. Trimming pared 3 bases from V and 6 bases from J, leaving 9 bases between. The CDR3 loop is CASSYYRAGELFF. The CDR3 region has the DNA TGTGCCAGCAGCTACTACAGGGCCGGGGAGCTGTTTTTT.

The chain links TRBV15 to TRBJ2-1; D possibly corresponds to TRBD1 (5 bases). The CDR3 contains 15 residues. Germline lookup yields CDR1 LNHNV and CDR2 YYDKDF (reference sequence). The V end was cut by 5 bases, the J end by 4 bases, with 15 bases between. The CDR3 region has the DNA TGTGCCACCAGCGTACGAGGACACTCTTACAATGAGCAGTTCTTC. This sequence encodes CATSVRGHSYNEQFF. Drawing the rest from reference TRBV15 and TRBJ2-1, the complete variable domain is DAMVIQNPRYQVTQFGKPVTLSCSQTLNHNVMYWYQQKSSQAPKLLFHYYDKDFNNEADTPDNFQSRRPNTSFCFLDIRSPGLGDTAMYLCATSVRGHSYNEQFFGPGTRLTVL.